These 25 T cell receptor beta chains were all obtained from the same sample, sequenced in a study of T cell changes during pregnancy in multiple sclerosis. Clones were sequenced by immunoSEQ multiplex PCR, and TCRdb holds only the in-frame ones, with some missing. The sample yields 32,000 or so clones, roughly nine tenths seen once. Sequencing used CD8+ T cells from peripheral blood mononuclear cells, obtained in the second trimester of pregnancy. These receptor sequences come from a female donor with multiple sclerosis, enrolled in a pregnancy study.

The J gene is TRBJ2-7, the V gene TRBV28; D is perhaps TRBD2 (6 bases). The CDR3 has 14 amino acids. The germline V gene encodes CDR1 MDHEN and CDR2 SYDVKM. The CDR3 DNA follows: TGTGCTTCGTCTCTGGAGGGATCGCGAAACGAGCAGTACTTC. This translates into CASSLEGSRNEQYF.

This chain joins TRBV7-8 and TRBJ2-1, with 8 bases that match TRBD2. The germline V gene encodes CDR1 SGHVS and CDR2 FQNEAQ. Trimming removed 5 bases from V and 2 bases from J; junction bases left unmatched: 5. The CDR3 loop spans 15 amino acids. The DNA for the CDR3 is TGTGCCAGCAGCCGGACTAGCATCGCCTACAATGAGCAGTTCTTC. Translating it yields CASSRTSIAYNEQFF.

J is TRBJ2-2 and V is TRBV7-2; weak D call: TRBD1 (6 bases). Trimming pared 3 bases from V and 5 bases from J, leaving 10 bases between. The CDR3 runs to 14 residues. Germline CDR1 reads SGHTA; CDR2 reads FQGNSA. Written as DNA, the CDR3 is TGTGCCAGCAGCTTGAACAGGGCAACCGGGGAGCTGTTTTTT. Protein sequence: CASSLNRATGELFF.

In its sample, this clone was seen once. This chain uses TRBV4-1 with TRBJ2-2, with a tentative D call TRBD2 (5 bases). CDR3 length equals 18 residues. V lost 4 bases and J 4 bases, leaving 22 bases between the germline ends. CDR1 MGHRA and CDR2 YSYEKL come from the germline V gene. The CDR3 protein is CASSRVRAGNPTTGELFF. CDR3 coding DNA: TGCGCCAGCAGCCGCGTACGGGCGGGCAACCCGACCACCGGGGAGCTGTTTTTT.

The chain carries TRBV7-6 and TRBJ2-1; 9 bases align to TRBD2. Germline V gene lookup returns CDR1 SGHVS and CDR2 FNYEAQ. Germline trimming cut 5 bases from V and 7 bases from J; bases unmatched to any gene: 6. CDR3 length: 14 amino acids. As DNA, the CDR3 is TGTGCCAGCAGCGCGGGAGGGCCGGGTAATGAGCAGTTCTTC. Translating it yields CASSAGGPGNEQFF.

This chain connects TRBV7-6 to TRBJ2-5, with D maybe TRBD1 (6 bases). Trimming removed 5 bases from V and 0 bases from J, with 13 bases in between. The CDR3 contains 15 residues. In germline, CDR1 is SGHVS, CDR2 FNYEAQ. The CDR3: CASSPTGTHQETQYF. CDR3 sequence (DNA): TGTGCCAGCAGCCCCACCGGGACACACCAAGAGACCCAGTACTTC.

J is TRBJ2-1 and V is TRBV7-9, with 10 bases matching TRBD2. Germline V gives CDR1 SEHNR, CDR2 FQNEAQ (reference sequence). V gave up 8 bases and J gave up 3 bases; unmatched junction bases: 10. CDR3 length: 16 residues. The CDR3 region is CASGRPGTSDYNEQFF. The CDR3 nucleotides are TGTGCCAGCGGCCGACCCGGGACTAGCGACTACAATGAGCAGTTCTTC.

V gene TRBV5-1 combines with J gene TRBJ1-1, with TRBD1 identical over 7 bases. V was pared by 5 bases and J by 4 bases, with 2 bases of the junction left unmatched. Germline CDR1 SGHRS, CDR2 YFSETQ. This CDR3 spans 12 amino acids. CDR3 protein: CASRSGGTEAFF. The CDR3 region has the DNA TGCGCCAGCAGGTCAGGGGGCACTGAAGCTTTCTTT.

By its share, this clone is medium-sized (0.01 to 0.1%). The genes are TRBV7-9 and TRBJ2-1, with 8 nucleotides matching TRBD2. Trimming at V came to 9 bases and at J to 7 bases, leaving 11 bases not matched to a gene. The CDR3 totals 14 residues. Germline lookup yields CDR1 SEHNR and CDR2 FQNEAQ (reference sequence). CDR3 bases: TGTGCCAGTCGGGCGGGAGGCGGCTCTAATGAGCAGTTCTTC. Translating it yields CASRAGGGSNEQFF.

This chain connects TRBV19 to TRBJ2-2; D may be TRBD2 (5 bases). The CDR3 length is 13 residues. V lost 3 bases and J lost 5, with 7 bases in between. CDR1 is LNHDA, CDR2 SQIVND, per germline (reference sequence). The CDR3, as DNA: TGTGCCAGTAGTATGACGGGGACCGGGGAGCTGTTTTTT. It specifies CASSMTGTGELFF.

The genes are TRBV9 and TRBJ2-3, with 7 nucleotides matching TRBD1. CDR3 length equals 15 residues. Germline V gene data show CDR1 as SGDLS and CDR2 as YYNGEE. The ends lost 0 bases at V and 13 bases at J; junction bases unmatched: 14. The CDR3 sequence is CASSVEGRGKEGKYF. In DNA, the CDR3 is TGTGCCAGCAGCGTAGAGGGCAGGGGGAAGGAAGGAAAGTATTTT.

V and J are TRBV5-1 and TRBJ1-3; the match to TRBD1 covers 10 bases. J lost 0 bases, V lost 0 bases, and 9 bases had no gene match. The germline V gene has CDR1 SGHRS and CDR2 YFSETQ. CDR3 length: 19 amino acids. As DNA, the CDR3 is TGCGCCAGCAGCTTGGTGCCCCTAGACAGGGGGCCCTCTGGAAACACCATATATTTT. Its translation is CASSLVPLDRGPSGNTIYF.

CDR3 amino acids: CASSQGQGRRTEAFF. CDR3 in DNA: TGCGCCAGCAGCCAAGGACAGGGGAGACGGACTGAAGCTTTCTTT. The rearrangement uses TRBV4-1 and TRBJ1-1; 8 nucleotides align to TRBD1. Germline CDR1 reads MGHRA; CDR2 reads YSYEKL. The CDR3 extends over 15 amino acids. J gave up 5 bases and V 1 base, and 6 bases lay outside the gene matches.

The chain joins TRBV27 to TRBJ1-1; D is perhaps TRBD1 (6 bases). Trimming pared 4 bases from V and 0 bases from J, leaving 9 bases between. Germline V gives CDR1 MNHEY, CDR2 SMNVEV (reference sequence). The CDR3 is 14 amino acids. CDR3 sequence: CASSYTGLNTEAFF. CDR3 in DNA: TGTGCCAGCAGTTATACAGGGTTGAACACTGAAGCTTTCTTT.

The chain joins TRBV10-3 to TRBJ1-2, with D maybe TRBD1 (5 bases). There are 17 residues in the CDR3. The V gene lost 10 bases and the J gene lost 0 bases, with 24 bases spanning the gap. Germline CDR1 ENHRY, CDR2 SYGVKD. Written as DNA, the CDR3 is TGTGCCACCGGGGAGGGGCCATTGCGAAATACTAACTATGGCTACACCTTC. Protein product: CATGEGPLRNTNYGYTF.

In its sample, this clone was seen once. The CDR3 DNA follows: TGTGCCATCAGAGCGGGGGCGAGCTCCTACAATGAGCAGTTCTTC. This gives the protein CAIRAGASSYNEQFF. J is TRBJ2-1 and V is TRBV10-3; TRBD2 agrees at 8 bases. CDR3 length equals 15 residues. The V and J ends lost 6 bases and 0 bases, in that order; junction bases with no gene match: 4. The germline gives CDR1 ENHRY, CDR2 SYGVKD.

The V call is TRBV10-3, the J call TRBJ2-1; possibly TRBD2 for D (6 bases). V dropped 8 bases and J dropped 7 bases, with 18 bases sitting between them. The CDR3 consists of 14 residues. Germline loops: CDR1 ENHRY, CDR2 SYGVKD. CDR3 coding DNA: TGTGCCATCGGGACGCTCTCAAGCGGGAATGAGCAGTTCTTC. It specifies CAIGTLSSGNEQFF.

The chain carries TRBV4-1 and TRBJ1-1; the D is unclear. CDR3 length equals 16 residues. Germline V gives CDR1 MGHRA, CDR2 YSYEKL. Trimming removed 3 bases from V and 0 bases from J, with 14 bases in between. The CDR3 loop is CASSQLRTDMNTEAFF. CDR3 nucleotides: TGCGCCAGCAGCCAGCTAAGGACTGACATGAACACTGAAGCTTTCTTT.

V gene TRBV7-9 combines with J gene TRBJ2-5; weak D call: TRBD1 (6 bases). The germline V gene encodes CDR1 SEHNR and CDR2 FQNEAQ (reference sequence). The CDR3 loop spans 14 amino acids. V lost 2 bases, J lost 4 bases, and 11 bases lay in between. CDR3 nucleotides: TGTGCCAGCAGCTTACCCCCCAGGGGAGAGACCCAGTACTTC. This encodes CASSLPPRGETQYF.

The CDR3 is CASSPDSMNTEAFF. The CDR3 DNA reads TGTGCCAGCAGTCCGGACAGTATGAACACTGAAGCTTTCTTT. The rearrangement joins TRBV27 to TRBJ1-1, with D maybe TRBD1 (6 bases). CDR1 and CDR2 from the germline V gene are MNHEY and SMNVEV (reference sequence). The CDR3 sequence is 14 residues long. Trimming cost V 5 bases and J 0 bases, with 10 bases left between them.

J is TRBJ1-2 and V is TRBV7-8; 9 bases fit TRBD1. Germline trimming cut 4 bases from V and 5 bases from J; bases unmatched to any gene: 11. The germline V gene encodes CDR1 SGHVS and CDR2 FQNEAQ. The CDR3 has 16 amino acids. The CDR3 DNA is TGTGCCAGCAGCTCCCCGGGACAGGGCGCGAGGTATGGCTACACCTTC. It translates to CASSSPGQGARYGYTF.

J is TRBJ1-5 and V is TRBV5-1; tentative D call: TRBD1 (5 bases). The CDR3 length is 16 residues. The V gene's germline CDR1 is SGHRS and CDR2 YFSETQ. Trimming left V 0 bases short and J 1 base short, with 11 bases between. In DNA form, the CDR3 reads TGCGCCAGCAGCTTGGAGCCAGGGAGGAGCAATCAGCCCCAGCATTTT. It translates to CASSLEPGRSNQPQHF. The entire variable domain, with the rest obtained from reference TRBV5-1 and TRBJ1-5, is as follows: KAGVTQTPRYLIKTRGQQVTLSCSPISGHRSVSWYQQTPGQGLQFLFEYFSETQRNKGNFPGRFSGRQFSNSRSEMNVSTLELGDSALYLCASSLEPGRSNQPQHFGDGTRLSIL.

This clone has more than one count but fewer than ten. CDR3 coding DNA: TGTGCCAGCAGCCCGGACAGGGAAACTGGGGCCAACGTCCTGACTTTC. It is translated as CASSPDRETGANVLTF. This rearrangement joins TRBV6-4 to TRBJ2-6, with 8 positions matching TRBD1. The V gene end was trimmed by 6 bases and the J gene end by 2 bases; junction bases not matched to a gene: 6. The CDR3 spans 16 residues. The V gene's germline CDR1 is MRHNA and CDR2 SNTAGT.

This clone was counted only a few times. The gene calls are TRBV19 and TRBJ1-2; 8 bases fit TRBD1. The CDR3 length is 13 residues. CDR1 and CDR2 from the germline V gene are LNHDA and SQIVND (reference sequence). V trimming: 7 bases; J trimming: 8 bases; junction bases outside the gene matches: 9. The CDR3: CASTNGQGRGYTF. Here the CDR3 DNA reads TGTGCCAGTACCAACGGACAGGGAAGGGGCTACACCTTC.

J is TRBJ2-1 and V is TRBV9; D perhaps matches TRBD2 (5 bases). Trimming stripped 4 bases from V and 8 bases from J, with 22 bases between. Germline V lookup: CDR1 SGDLS, CDR2 YYNGEE. The CDR3 consists of 16 residues. CDR3: CASSYPEGLGTDEQFF. The CDR3 nucleotides are TGTGCCAGCAGCTATCCTGAAGGACTGGGCACCGATGAGCAGTTCTTC.